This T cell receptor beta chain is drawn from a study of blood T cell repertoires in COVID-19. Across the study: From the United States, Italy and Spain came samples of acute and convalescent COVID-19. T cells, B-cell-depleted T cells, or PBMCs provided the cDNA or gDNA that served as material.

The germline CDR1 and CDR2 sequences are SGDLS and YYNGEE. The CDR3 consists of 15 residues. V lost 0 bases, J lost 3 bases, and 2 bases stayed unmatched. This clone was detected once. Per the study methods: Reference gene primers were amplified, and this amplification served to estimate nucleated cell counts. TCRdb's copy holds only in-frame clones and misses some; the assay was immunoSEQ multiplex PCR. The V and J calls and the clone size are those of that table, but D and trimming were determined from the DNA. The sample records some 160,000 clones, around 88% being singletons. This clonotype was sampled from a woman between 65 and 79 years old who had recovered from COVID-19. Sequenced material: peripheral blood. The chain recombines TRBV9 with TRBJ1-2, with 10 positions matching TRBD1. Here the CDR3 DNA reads TGTGCCAGCAGCGTAGGGACAGGGGGGGACTATGGCTACACCTTC. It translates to CASSVGTGGDYGYTF.